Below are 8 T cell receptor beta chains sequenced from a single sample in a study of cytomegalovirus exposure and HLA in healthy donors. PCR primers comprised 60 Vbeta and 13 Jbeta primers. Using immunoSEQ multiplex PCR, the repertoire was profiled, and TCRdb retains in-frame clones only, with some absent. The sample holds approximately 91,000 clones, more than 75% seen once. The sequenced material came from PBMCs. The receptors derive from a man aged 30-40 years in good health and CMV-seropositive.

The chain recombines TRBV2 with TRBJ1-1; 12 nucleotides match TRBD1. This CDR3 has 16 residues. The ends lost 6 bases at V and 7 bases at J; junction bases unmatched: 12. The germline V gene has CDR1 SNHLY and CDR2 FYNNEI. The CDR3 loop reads CASRGLRDRGLIEAFF. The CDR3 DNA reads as TGTGCCAGCAGGGGACTCCGGGACAGGGGGCTTATTGAAGCTTTCTTT.

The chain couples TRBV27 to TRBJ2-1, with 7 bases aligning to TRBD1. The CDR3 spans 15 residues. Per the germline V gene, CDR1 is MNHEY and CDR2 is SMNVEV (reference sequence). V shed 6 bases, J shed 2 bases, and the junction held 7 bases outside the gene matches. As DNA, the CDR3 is TGTGCCAGCAGATCTAGGGACAGAACCTACAATGAGCAGTTCTTC. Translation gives CASRSRDRTYNEQFF.

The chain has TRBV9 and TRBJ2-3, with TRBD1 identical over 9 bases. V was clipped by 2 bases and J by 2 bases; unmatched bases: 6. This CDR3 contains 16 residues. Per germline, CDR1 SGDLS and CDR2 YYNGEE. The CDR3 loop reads CASSVGQGISTDTQYF. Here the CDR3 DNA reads TGTGCCAGCAGCGTCGGACAGGGGATTTCCACAGATACGCAGTATTTT.

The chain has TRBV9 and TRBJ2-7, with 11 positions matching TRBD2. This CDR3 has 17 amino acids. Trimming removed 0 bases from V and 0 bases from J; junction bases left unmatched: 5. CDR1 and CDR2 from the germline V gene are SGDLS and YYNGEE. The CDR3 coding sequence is TGTGCCAGCAGCGTAGGGGGACTAGCGGACTTCTCCTACGAGCAGTACTTC. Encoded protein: CASSVGGLADFSYEQYF.

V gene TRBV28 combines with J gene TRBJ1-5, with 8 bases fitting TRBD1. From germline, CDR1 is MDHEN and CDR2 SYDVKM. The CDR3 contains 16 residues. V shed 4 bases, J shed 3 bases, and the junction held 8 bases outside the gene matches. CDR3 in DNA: TGTGCCAGCAGTTCCCTCTCGACAGGGGTCAATCAGCCCCAGCATTTT. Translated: CASSSLSTGVNQPQHF.

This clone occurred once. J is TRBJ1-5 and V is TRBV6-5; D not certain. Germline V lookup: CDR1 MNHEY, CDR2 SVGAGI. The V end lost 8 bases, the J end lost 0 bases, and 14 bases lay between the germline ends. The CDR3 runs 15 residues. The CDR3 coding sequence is TGTGCCAGCTCCTTGAAGTTTAGTAGCAATCAGCCCCAGCATTTT. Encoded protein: CASSLKFSSNQPQHF.

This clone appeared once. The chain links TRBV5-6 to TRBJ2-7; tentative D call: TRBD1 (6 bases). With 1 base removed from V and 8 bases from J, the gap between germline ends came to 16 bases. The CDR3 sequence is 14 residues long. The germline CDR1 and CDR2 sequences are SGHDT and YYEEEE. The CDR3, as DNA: TGTGCCAGCAGCTTGTTTATGTCAGGGGCTAAGCAGTACTTC. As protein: CASSLFMSGAKQYF. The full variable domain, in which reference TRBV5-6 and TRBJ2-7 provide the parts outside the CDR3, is DAGVTQSPTHLIKTRGQQVTLRCSPKSGHDTVSWYQQALGQGPQFIFQYYEEEERQRGNFPDRFSGHQFPNYSSELNVNALLLGDSALYLCASSLFMSGAKQYFGPGTRLTVT.

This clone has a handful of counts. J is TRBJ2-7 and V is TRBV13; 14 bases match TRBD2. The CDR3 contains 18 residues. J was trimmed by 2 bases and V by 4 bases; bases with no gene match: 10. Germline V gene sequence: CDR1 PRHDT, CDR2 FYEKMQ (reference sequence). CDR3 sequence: CASSSTTETSGRAYEQYF. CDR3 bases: TGTGCCAGCAGCTCGACGACGGAGACTAGCGGGAGGGCCTACGAGCAGTACTTC.